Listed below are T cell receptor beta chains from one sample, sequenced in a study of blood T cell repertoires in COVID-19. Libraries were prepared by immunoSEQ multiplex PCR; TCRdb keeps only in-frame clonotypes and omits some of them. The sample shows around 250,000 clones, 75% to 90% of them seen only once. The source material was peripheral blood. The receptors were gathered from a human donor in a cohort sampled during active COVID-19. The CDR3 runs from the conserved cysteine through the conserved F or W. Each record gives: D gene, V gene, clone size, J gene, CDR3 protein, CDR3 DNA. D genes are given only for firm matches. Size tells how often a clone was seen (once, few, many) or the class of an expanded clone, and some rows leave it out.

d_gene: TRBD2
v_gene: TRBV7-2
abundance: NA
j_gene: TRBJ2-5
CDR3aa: CASSSRSGGEAQYF
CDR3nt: TGTGCCAGCAGCTCCCGAAGCGGGGGAGAGGCCCAGTACTTC

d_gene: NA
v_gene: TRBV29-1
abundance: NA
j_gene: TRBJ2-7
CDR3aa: CSDTVSTYEQYF
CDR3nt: TGCAGCGATACGGTCTCTACCTACGAGCAGTACTTC

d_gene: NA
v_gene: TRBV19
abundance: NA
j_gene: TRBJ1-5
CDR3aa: CASSISVLSQPQHF
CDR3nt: TGTGCCAGTAGTATTTCCGTCTTGAGTCAGCCCCAGCATTTT

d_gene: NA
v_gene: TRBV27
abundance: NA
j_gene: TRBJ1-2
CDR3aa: CASCLDVTGLYGYTF
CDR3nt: TGTGCCAGCTGCCTCGACGTAACAGGGCTCTATGGCTACACCTTC

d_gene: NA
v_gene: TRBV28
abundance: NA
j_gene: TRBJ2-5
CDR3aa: CASSFLLRSQETQYF
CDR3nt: TGTGCCAGCAGCTTCTTACTGCGGAGTCAAGAGACCCAGTACTTC

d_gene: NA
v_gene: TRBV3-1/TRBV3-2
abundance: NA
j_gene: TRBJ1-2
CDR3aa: CASSQEAGFDYGYTF
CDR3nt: TGTGCCAGCAGCCAAGAGGCAGGGTTTGACTATGGCTACACCTTC

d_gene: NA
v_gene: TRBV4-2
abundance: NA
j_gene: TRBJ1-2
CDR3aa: CASSKEGAGLINYGYTF
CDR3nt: TGTGCCAGCAGCAAAGAAGGCGCAGGGCTAATTAACTATGGCTACACCTTC

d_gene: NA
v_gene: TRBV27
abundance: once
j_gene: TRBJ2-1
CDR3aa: CASSWGPGAGDEQFF
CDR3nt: TGTGCCAGCAGCTGGGGGCCAGGGGCTGGGGATGAGCAGTTCTTC

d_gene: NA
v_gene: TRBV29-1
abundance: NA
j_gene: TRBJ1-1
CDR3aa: CSVGGGNTEAFF
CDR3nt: TGCAGCGTTGGCGGGGGAAACACTGAAGCTTTCTTT

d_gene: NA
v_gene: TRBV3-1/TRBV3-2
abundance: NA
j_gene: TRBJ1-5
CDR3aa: CASSQEGADQPQHF
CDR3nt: TGTGCCAGCAGCCAAGAGGGGGCCGATCAGCCCCAGCATTTT

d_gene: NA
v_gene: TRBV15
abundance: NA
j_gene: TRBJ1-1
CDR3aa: CATSRGNREAFF
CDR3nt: TGTGCCACCAGCAGAGGAAACAGAGAAGCTTTCTTT

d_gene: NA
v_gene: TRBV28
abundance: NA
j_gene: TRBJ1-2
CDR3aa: CASNKPGEGGYTF
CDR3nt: TGTGCCAGCAATAAGCCGGGCGAGGGTGGCTACACCTTC

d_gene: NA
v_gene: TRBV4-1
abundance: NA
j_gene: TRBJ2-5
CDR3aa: CASSQEGDSSQETQYF
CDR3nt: TGCGCCAGCAGCCAAGAAGGGGACTCGAGCCAAGAGACCCAGTACTTC

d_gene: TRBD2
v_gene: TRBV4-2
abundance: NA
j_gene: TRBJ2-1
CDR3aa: CASSQVPGLALNNEQFF
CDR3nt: TGTGCCAGCAGCCAAGTCCCGGGACTAGCCCTCAACAATGAGCAGTTCTTC